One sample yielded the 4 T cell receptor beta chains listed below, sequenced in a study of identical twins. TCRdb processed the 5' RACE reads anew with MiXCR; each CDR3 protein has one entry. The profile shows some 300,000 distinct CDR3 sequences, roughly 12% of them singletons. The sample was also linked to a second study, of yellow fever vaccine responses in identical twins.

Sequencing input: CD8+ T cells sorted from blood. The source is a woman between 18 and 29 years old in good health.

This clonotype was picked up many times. CDR3: CASSPAGSNLDEQYF. CDR3 bases: TGTGCCAGCAGTCCCGCGGGATCAAATCTTGACGAGCAGTACTTC. V is TRBV7-9 and J is TRBJ2-7; D possibly corresponds to TRBD2 (6 bases). Germline-derived CDR1 and CDR2 are SEHNR and FQNEAQ (reference sequence). The V gene lost 6 bases and the J gene lost 5 bases, with 20 bases spanning the gap. This CDR3 comprises 15 residues.

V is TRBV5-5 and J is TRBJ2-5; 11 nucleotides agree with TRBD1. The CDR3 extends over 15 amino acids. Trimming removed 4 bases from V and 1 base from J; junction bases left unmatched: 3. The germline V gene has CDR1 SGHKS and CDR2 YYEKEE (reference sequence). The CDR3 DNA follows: TGTGCCAGCAGCCCGGACAGGGGGCCCCAAGAGACCCAGTACTTC. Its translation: CASSPDRGPQETQYF.

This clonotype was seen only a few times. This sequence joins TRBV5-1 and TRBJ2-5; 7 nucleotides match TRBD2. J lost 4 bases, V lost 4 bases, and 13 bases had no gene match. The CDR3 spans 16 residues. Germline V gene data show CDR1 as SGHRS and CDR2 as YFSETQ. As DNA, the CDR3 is TGCGCCAGCAGCCGGGTAAACGTGGGGAGGGGAGAGACCCAGTACTTC. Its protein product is CASSRVNVGRGETQYF.

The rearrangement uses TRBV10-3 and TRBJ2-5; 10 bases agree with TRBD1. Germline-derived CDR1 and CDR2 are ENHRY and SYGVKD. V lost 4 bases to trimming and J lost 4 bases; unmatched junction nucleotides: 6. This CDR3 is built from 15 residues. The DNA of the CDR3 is TGTGCCATCAGTGGGGGGACAGGGGTTAGAGAGACCCAGTACTTC. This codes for CAISGGTGVRETQYF.